The 13 T cell receptor beta chains below all came from one sample that was sequenced in a study of blood T cell repertoires in COVID-19. Profiling relied on immunoSEQ multiplex PCR, and the TCRdb table lists in-frame clones only, not all of them. This table has just over 300,000 clones, about 87% appearing once. Material: PBMCs or T cells enriched from blood (not recorded which). The source is a woman aged 18-29 years who had recovered from COVID-19.

The chain links TRBV7-3 to TRBJ1-1; maybe TRBD1 (5 bases). The CDR3 covers 12 residues. V lost 2 bases and J lost 11, with 12 bases in between. Per the germline V gene, CDR1 is SGHTA and CDR2 is FQGTGA. This CDR3 is CASSLEGGAAFF. CDR3 DNA sequence: TGTGCCAGCAGCTTAGAGGGAGGGGCGGCTTTCTTT.

This chain connects TRBV28 to TRBJ1-2; 7 bases fit TRBD1. The CDR3 is made up of 14 amino acids. The trim removed 6 bases at V and 7 bases at J, leaving 11 bases unmatched. CDR1 and CDR2 (germline): MDHEN, SYDVKM. CDR3 sequence reads: CASSLRQGGVGYTF. The CDR3 DNA follows: TGTGCCAGCAGCTTGCGACAGGGAGGAGTTGGCTACACCTTC.

This clone was seen a few times. For the CDR3, the DNA is TGTGCCAGCAGCCCGGGACTAGCGTCGATAGATACGCAGTATTTT. It encodes CASSPGLASIDTQYF. The chain employs TRBV6-4 and TRBJ2-3; 10 positions match TRBD2. Unmatched junction bases numbered 8, after V lost 6 bases and J lost 5 bases. This CDR3 has 15 residues. The germline gives CDR1 MRHNA, CDR2 SNTAGT.

The chain couples TRBV30 to TRBJ1-1; D is unclear. Germline V gene sequence: CDR1 GTSNPN, CDR2 SVGIG (reference sequence). The CDR3 is 11 residues long. DNA for the CDR3: TGTGCTGGGAGTCAGAACACTGAAGCTTTCTTT. The encoded protein is CAGSQNTEAFF.

The chain has TRBV6-6 and TRBJ1-5, with 8 bases that match TRBD1. Per germline, CDR1 MNHNY and CDR2 SVGAGI (reference sequence). J gave up 3 bases and V 3 bases, and 4 bases lay outside the gene matches. The CDR3 is made up of 15 amino acids. The CDR3 DNA reads TGTGCCAGCAGTTATGACAGGGGTAACAATCAGCCCCAGCATTTT. Translation: CASSYDRGNNQPQHF.

V is TRBV6-5 and J is TRBJ2-7, with D possibly being TRBD2 (6 bases). V lost 7 bases, J lost 7 bases, and 14 bases lay in between. This CDR3 has 12 residues. The germline V gene encodes CDR1 MNHEY and CDR2 SVGAGI. CDR3 sequence: CASTPGLREQYF. In DNA form, the CDR3 reads TGTGCCAGCACCCCGGGACTTAGGGAGCAGTACTTC.

The chain is built from TRBV24-1 and TRBJ1-4; the D is unclear. Germline CDR1 and CDR2: KGHDR and SFDVKD. The CDR3 spans 14 residues. Deletions cut 5 bases from V and 4 bases from J, with 10 bases between. This chain's CDR3 is CATSAGVLNEKLFF. The DNA of the CDR3 is TGTGCCACCAGTGCCGGGGTTCTTAATGAAAAACTGTTTTTT.

A few counts support this clone. The genes are TRBV4-1 and TRBJ2-2; no clear D. The CDR3 runs 14 residues. Between the trimmed V and J ends, which lost 1 base and 3 bases, there was a span of 6 bases. Germline values: CDR1 MGHRA, CDR2 YSYEKL. CDR3: CASSQVSYTGELFF. Written as DNA, the CDR3 is TGCGCCAGCAGCCAAGTTTCCTACACCGGGGAGCTGTTTTTT.

The chain links TRBV2 to TRBJ2-5, with 9 bases identical to TRBD1. In germline, CDR1 is SNHLY, CDR2 FYNNEI. The CDR3 consists of 13 residues. The V segment lost 8 bases and the J segment 5 bases; nucleotides outside the gene matches: 6. The chain's CDR3 is CASAQGAKETQYF. The CDR3 nucleotides read TGTGCCAGCGCACAGGGGGCTAAGGAGACCCAGTACTTC.

This chain connects TRBV19 to TRBJ1-1; D is possibly TRBD1 (5 bases). The germline V and J ends were trimmed by 7 bases and 0 bases, with 12 bases remaining between them. The CDR3 covers 14 residues. Germline assignment: CDR1 LNHDA and CDR2 SQIVND (reference sequence). In nucleotides, the CDR3 is TGTGCCAGTAATCATGGGGCCATGAACACTGAAGCTTTCTTT. Translation gives CASNHGAMNTEAFF.

As to this clone: The sample has other DNA sequences that encode this CDR3 too. J is TRBJ1-1 and V is TRBV11-2; D is possibly TRBD1 (6 bases). Germline V gene lookup returns CDR1 SGHAT and CDR2 FQNNGV. V lost 5 bases and J 0 bases, leaving 13 bases between the germline ends. The CDR3 is 15 amino acids. CDR3 in amino acids: CASSPPGQLNTEAFF. The DNA for the CDR3 is TGTGCCAGCAGCCCCCCCGGACAGCTGAACACTGAAGCTTTCTTT.

V is TRBV30 and J is TRBJ1-1; maybe TRBD1 (5 bases). Trimming removed 3 bases from V and 7 bases from J, with 15 bases in between. Per germline, CDR1 GTSNPN and CDR2 SVGIG (reference sequence). The CDR3 runs 13 residues. CDR3 in DNA: TGTGCCTGGAGAGTGATGGGGGGGATTGAAGCTTTCTTT. Translating it yields CAWRVMGGIEAFF.

A single count supports this clone. V and J are TRBV5-1 and TRBJ2-1, with TRBD1 matching 9 bases. The V and J ends lost 3 bases and 7 bases, in that order; junction bases with no gene match: 2. The CDR3 totals 13 residues. Germline CDR1 and CDR2: SGHRS and YFSETQ. CDR3 sequence reads: CASSSGTGNEQFF. The CDR3 nucleotides are TGCGCCAGCAGCTCGGGGACAGGGAATGAGCAGTTCTTC. Full variable domain (rest looked up from reference TRBV5-1 and TRBJ2-1): KAGVTQTPRYLIKTRGQQVTLSCSPISGHRSVSWYQQTPGQGLQFLFEYFSETQRNKGNFPGRFSGRQFSNSRSEMNVSTLELGDSALYLCASSSGTGNEQFFGPGTRLTVL.